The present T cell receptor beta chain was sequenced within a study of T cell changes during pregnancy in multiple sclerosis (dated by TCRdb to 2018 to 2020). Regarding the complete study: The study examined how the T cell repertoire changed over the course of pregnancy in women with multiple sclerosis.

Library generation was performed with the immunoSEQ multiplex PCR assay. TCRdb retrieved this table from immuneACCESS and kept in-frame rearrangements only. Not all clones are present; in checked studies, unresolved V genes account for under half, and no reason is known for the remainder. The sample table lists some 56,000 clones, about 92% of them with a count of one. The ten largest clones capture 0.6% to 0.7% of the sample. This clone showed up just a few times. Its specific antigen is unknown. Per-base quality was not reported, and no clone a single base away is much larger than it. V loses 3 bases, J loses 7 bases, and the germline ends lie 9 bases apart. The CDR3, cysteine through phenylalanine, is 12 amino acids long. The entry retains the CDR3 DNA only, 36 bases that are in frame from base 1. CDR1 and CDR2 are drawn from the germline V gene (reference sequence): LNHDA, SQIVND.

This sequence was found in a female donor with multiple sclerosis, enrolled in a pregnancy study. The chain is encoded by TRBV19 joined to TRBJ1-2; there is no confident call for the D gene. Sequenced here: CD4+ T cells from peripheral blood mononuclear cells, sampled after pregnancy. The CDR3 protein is CASSIQVGGYTF. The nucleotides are TGTGCCAGTAGTATTCAGGTTGGTGGCTACACCTTC.